This entry lists 11 T cell receptor beta chains sequenced from one sample in a study of shared clonotypes between healthy human individuals. Sequencing used immunoSEQ multiplex PCR; TCRdb keeps in-frame clones, though not all of them. The sample includes hundreds of thousands of clones, approximately 74% of them seen just once. The sequencing sample was made of memory CD4+ T cells sorted from blood. Sample subset: CD45RA-negative fraction. These receptors were obtained from a woman in her twenties or thirties in good health.

This clone was counted a few times. The chain joins TRBV7-8 to TRBJ2-7; the D is unclear. This CDR3 comprises 14 residues. The germline V and J ends were trimmed by 3 bases and 0 bases, with 9 bases remaining between them. The V gene's germline CDR1 is SGHVS and CDR2 FQNEAQ. This CDR3 is CASSFELSSYEQYF. In DNA, the CDR3 is TGTGCCAGCAGCTTCGAATTAAGCTCCTACGAGCAGTACTTC.

V is TRBV7-6 and J is TRBJ2-3, with D perhaps matching TRBD2 (5 bases). Germline V gene lookup returns CDR1 SGHVS and CDR2 FNYEAQ. The CDR3 is 14 residues long. The germline V and J ends were trimmed by 6 bases and 2 bases, with 12 bases remaining between them. The CDR3, as DNA: TGTGCCAGCAGGCTGGACTCGCACACAGATACGCAGTATTTT. Its translation is CASRLDSHTDTQYF.

The J gene is TRBJ1-2, the V gene TRBV6-5; tentatively, D is TRBD1 (6 bases). The CDR3 loop spans 15 amino acids. Germline CDR1 is MNHEY and CDR2 is SVGAGI. Deletions cut 4 bases from V and 6 bases from J, with 18 bases between. CDR3 loop: CASSFLLGAPNGYTF. CDR3 in DNA: TGTGCCAGCAGTTTCCTCCTGGGGGCTCCCAATGGCTACACCTTC.

About this clone itself: With a much larger clone just one base away, this may be a read error. Other DNA variants within this sample encode the same CDR3. V gene TRBV5-1 combines with J gene TRBJ1-4; D might be TRBD1 (5 bases). CDR3 length: 15 amino acids. Trimming shortened V by 0 bases and J by 4 bases, and 10 bases separated the two germline ends. CDR1 and CDR2 (germline): SGHRS, YFSETQ. CDR3 in amino acids: CASSLGDRDNEKLFF. The CDR3 DNA reads as TGCGCCAGCAGCTTGGGAGACAGAGATAATGAAAAACTGTTTTTT.

V is TRBV18 and J is TRBJ1-5; no definite D call. The germline CDR1 and CDR2 sequences are KGHSH and LQKENI. The CDR3 sequence is 13 residues long. V was cut by 3 bases and J by 7 bases, with 10 bases left in between. CDR3 sequence: CASSPSEGQPQHF. The CDR3 DNA reads as TGTGCCAGCTCACCGTCAGAAGGACAGCCCCAGCATTTT.

The gene calls are TRBV7-8 and TRBJ1-3; 7 bases are shared with TRBD1. Germline lookup yields CDR1 SGHVS and CDR2 FQNEAQ. Trimming took 2 bases from V and 0 from J; bases not matched to a gene: 7. CDR3 length: 17 residues. CDR3 sequence (DNA): TGTGCCAGCAGCTTATGGGGACAGCCGAGCTCTGGAAACACCATATATTTT. Encoded protein: CASSLWGQPSSGNTIYF.

The chain uses TRBV6-1 and TRBJ1-1; D gene ambiguous. CDR3 length: 11 amino acids. Germline V gene lookup returns CDR1 MNHNS and CDR2 SASEGT. The ends were cut back, 10 bases at V and 4 bases at J, with 10 bases in the middle. In DNA form, the CDR3 reads TGTGCCATCCACAGTAGCACTGAAGCTTTCTTT. Its translation is CAIHSSTEAFF.

The chain joins TRBV5-1 to TRBJ2-1, with D unresolved. Trimming pared 4 bases from V and 8 bases from J, leaving 16 bases between. CDR1 is SGHRS and CDR2 is YFSETQ in the germline V gene. The CDR3 covers 14 residues. CDR3: CASSPPLGGDEQFF. CDR3 bases: TGCGCCAGCAGCCCCCCGCTAGGTGGAGATGAGCAGTTCTTC.

As concerns this clone: Different DNA sequences within this sample yield the same CDR3. This rearrangement joins TRBV2 to TRBJ1-2, with TRBD1 as a possible D gene (5 bases). The CDR3 contains 13 residues. In germline, CDR1 is SNHLY, CDR2 FYNNEI. Trimming removed 3 bases from V and 4 bases from J, with 9 bases in between. The CDR3 loop reads CASSDGGFYGYTF. As DNA, the CDR3 is TGTGCCAGCAGTGACGGGGGATTCTATGGCTACACCTTC.

This CDR3 reads CASRSPGRTEAFF. CDR3 coding DNA: TGTGCCAGCAGATCACCGGGGAGGACTGAAGCTTTCTTT. This chain uses TRBV28 with TRBJ1-1; D ambiguous. V was shortened by 6 bases and J by 5 bases, with 13 bases between the two germline ends. Germline CDR1 is MDHEN and CDR2 is SYDVKM. This CDR3 has 13 amino acids.

The chain carries TRBV9 and TRBJ1-5; D might be TRBD1 (6 bases). The length of the CDR3 is 14 residues. The germline CDR1 and CDR2 sequences are SGDLS and YYNGEE. Trimming stripped 4 bases from V and 4 bases from J, with 12 bases between. CDR3 residues: CASSPTGVNQPQHF. CDR3 nucleotide sequence: TGTGCCAGCAGCCCGACAGGAGTTAATCAGCCCCAGCATTTT.